The entry that follows covers one TCR beta chain sequence. Its antigen is unknown. The data belong to a study of a mutant IDH1 vaccine in newly diagnosed glioma. TCRdb's table, derived via immunoSEQ multiplex PCR, lists solely in-frame clones and lacks some. The sample lists about 56,000 clones, roughly nine tenths occurring once. The time point is: week 35, safety follow-up. One vaccine dose held 300 ug of mutant IDH1 20-mer peptide and came with topical imiquimod. Germline CDR1 is SQVTM and CDR2 is ANQGSEA. Deletions cut 7 bases from V and 0 bases from J, with 12 bases between. This CDR3 spans 13 amino acids.

This TCR derives from a man between 40 and 49 years old with glioma. This rearrangement joins TRBV29-1 to TRBJ1-1; D uncertain. Sequenced material: PBMCs, taken from a glioma patient whose treatment included an IDH1 peptide vaccine. The CDR3 reads CSAGLLLNTEAFF. CDR3 DNA: TGCAGCGCTGGGCTACTGCTGAACACTGAAGCTTTCTTT.